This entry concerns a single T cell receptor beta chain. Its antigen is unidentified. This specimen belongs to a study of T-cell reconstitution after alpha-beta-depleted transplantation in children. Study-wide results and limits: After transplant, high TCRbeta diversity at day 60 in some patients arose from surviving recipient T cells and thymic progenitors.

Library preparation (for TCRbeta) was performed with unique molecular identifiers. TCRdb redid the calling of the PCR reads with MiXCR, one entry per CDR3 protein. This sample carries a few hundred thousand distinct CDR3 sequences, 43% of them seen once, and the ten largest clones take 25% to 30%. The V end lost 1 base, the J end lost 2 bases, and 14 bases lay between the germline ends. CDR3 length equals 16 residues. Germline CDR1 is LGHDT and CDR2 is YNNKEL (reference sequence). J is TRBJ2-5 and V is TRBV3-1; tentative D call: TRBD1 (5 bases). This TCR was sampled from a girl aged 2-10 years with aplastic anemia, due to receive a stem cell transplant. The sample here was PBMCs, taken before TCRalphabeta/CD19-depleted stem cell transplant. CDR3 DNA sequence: TGTGCCAGCAGCCAAGGGCTCAGGGCCCCTCAAGAGACCCAGTACTTC. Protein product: CASSQGLRAPQETQYF.